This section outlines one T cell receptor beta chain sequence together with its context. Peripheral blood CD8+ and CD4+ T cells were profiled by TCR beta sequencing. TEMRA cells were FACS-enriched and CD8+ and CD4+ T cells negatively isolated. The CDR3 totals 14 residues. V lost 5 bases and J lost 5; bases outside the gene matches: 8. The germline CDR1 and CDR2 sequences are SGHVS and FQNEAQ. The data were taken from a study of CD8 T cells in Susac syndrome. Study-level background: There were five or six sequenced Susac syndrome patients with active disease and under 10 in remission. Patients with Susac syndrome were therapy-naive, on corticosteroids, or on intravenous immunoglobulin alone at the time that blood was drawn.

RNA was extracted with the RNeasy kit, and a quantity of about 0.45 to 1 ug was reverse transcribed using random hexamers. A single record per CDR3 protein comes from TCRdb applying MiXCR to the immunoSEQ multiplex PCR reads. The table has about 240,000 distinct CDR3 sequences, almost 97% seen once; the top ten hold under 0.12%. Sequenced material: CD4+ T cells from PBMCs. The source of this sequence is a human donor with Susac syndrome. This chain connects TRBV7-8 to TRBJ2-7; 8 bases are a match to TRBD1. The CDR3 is CASSTRQGRNEQYF. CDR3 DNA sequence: TGTGCCAGCAGCACACGACAGGGGCGGAACGAGCAGTACTTC.